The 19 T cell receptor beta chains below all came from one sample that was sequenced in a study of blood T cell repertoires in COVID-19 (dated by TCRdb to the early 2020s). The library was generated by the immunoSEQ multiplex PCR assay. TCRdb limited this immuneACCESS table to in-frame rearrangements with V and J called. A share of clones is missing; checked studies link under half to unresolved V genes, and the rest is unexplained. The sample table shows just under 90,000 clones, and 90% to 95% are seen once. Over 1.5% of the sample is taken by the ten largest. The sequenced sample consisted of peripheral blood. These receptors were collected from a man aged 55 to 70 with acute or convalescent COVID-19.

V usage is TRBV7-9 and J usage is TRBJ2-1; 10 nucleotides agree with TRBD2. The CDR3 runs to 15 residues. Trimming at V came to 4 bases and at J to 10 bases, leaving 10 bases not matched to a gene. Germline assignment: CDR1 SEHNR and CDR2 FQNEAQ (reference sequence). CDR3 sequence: CASSSLAGAQEEQFF. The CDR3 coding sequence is TGTGCCAGCAGCTCCCTAGCGGGAGCTCAAGAGGAGCAGTTCTTC.

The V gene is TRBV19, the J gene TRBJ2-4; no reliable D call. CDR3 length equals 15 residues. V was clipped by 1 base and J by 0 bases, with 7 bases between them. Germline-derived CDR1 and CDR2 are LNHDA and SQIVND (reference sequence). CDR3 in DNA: TGTGCCAGTAGTATAGGGAGTCTAGCCAAAAACATTCAGTACTTC. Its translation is CASSIGSLAKNIQYF.

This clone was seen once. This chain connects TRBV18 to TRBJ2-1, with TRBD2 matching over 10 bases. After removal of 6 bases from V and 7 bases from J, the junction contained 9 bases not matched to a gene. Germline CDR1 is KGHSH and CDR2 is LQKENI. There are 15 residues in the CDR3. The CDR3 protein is CASSSGLAAGNEQFF. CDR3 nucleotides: TGTGCCAGCTCGTCCGGACTAGCGGCGGGAAATGAGCAGTTCTTC.

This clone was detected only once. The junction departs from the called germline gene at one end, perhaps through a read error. DNA of the CDR3: TGTGCCACCAGCGATTCTCCAGGGACTGAGACGAACACTGAAGCTTTCTTT. This encodes CATSDSPGTETNTEAFF. The rearrangement uses TRBV24-1 and TRBJ1-1, with D possibly being TRBD1 (5 bases). Germline V gene sequence: CDR1 KGHDR, CDR2 SFDVKD. The CDR3 is 17 amino acids.

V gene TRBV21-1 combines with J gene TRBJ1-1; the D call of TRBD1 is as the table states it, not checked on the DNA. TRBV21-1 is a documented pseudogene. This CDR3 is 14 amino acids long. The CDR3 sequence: CASSTRRDSWEAFF. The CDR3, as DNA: TGTGCCAGCAGCACGCGAAGGGACAGCTGGGAAGCTTTCTTT.

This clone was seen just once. CDR3 loop: CASSQDRTGREKLFF. The CDR3 DNA sequence: TGCGCCAGCAGCCAAGATCGGACAGGGCGCGAAAAACTGTTTTTT. V and J are TRBV4-3 and TRBJ1-4, with 8 nucleotides matching TRBD1. The CDR3 runs to 15 residues. Germline CDR1 is LGHNA and CDR2 is YSLEER. After removal of 0 bases from V and 8 bases from J, the junction contained 5 bases not matched to a gene.

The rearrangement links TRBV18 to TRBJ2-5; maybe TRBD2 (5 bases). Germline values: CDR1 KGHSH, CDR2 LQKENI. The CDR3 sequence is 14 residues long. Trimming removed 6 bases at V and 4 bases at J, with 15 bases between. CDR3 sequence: CASSQTPRGETQYF. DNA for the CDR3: TGTGCCAGCTCCCAGACGCCACGGGGAGAGACCCAGTACTTC.

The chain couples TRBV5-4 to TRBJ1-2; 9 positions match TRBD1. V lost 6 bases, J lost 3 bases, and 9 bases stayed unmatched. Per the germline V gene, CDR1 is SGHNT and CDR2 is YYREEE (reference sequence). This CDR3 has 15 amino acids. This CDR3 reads CASNPFGQGYYGYTF. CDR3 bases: TGTGCCAGCAACCCTTTCGGACAGGGGTACTATGGCTACACCTTC.

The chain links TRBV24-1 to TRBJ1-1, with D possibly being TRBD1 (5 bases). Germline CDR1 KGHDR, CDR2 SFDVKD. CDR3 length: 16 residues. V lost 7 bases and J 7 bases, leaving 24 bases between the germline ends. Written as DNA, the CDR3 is TGTGCCACCAGACCCCGAGATGGGGGACTGCGGGTTGAAGCTTTCTTT. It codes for CATRPRDGGLRVEAFF.

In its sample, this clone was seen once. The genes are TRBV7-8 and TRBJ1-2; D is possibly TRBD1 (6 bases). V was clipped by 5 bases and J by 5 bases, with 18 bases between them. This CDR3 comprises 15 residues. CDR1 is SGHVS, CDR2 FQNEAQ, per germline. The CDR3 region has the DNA TGTGCCAGCAGCACCTCAGGGACACTTGATTATGGCTACACCTTC. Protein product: CASSTSGTLDYGYTF. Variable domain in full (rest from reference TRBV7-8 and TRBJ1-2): GAGVSQSPRYKVAKRGQDVALRCDPISGHVSLFWYQQALGQGPEFLTYFQNEAQLDKSGLPSDRFFAERPEGSVSTLKIQRTQQEDSAVYLCASSTSGTLDYGYTFGSGTRLTVV.

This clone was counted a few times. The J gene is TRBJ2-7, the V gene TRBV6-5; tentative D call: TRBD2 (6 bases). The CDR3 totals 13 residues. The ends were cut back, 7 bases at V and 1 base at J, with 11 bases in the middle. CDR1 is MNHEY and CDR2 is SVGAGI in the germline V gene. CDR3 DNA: TGTGCCAGCATGGGGACTCCTTCCTACGAGCAGTACTTC. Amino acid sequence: CASMGTPSYEQYF.

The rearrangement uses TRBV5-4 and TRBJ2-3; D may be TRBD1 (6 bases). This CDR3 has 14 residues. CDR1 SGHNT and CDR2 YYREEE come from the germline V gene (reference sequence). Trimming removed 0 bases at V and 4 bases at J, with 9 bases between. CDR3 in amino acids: CASSLEQGADTQYF. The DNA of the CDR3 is TGTGCCAGCAGCTTGGAACAGGGCGCAGATACGCAGTATTTT.

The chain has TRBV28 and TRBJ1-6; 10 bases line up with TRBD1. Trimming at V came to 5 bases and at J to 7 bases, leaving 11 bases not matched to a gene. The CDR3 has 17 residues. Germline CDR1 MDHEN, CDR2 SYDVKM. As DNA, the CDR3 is TGTGCCAGCAGTCCCGGGTCCGGACAGGGGGAAAATTCACCCCTCCACTTT. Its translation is CASSPGSGQGENSPLHF.

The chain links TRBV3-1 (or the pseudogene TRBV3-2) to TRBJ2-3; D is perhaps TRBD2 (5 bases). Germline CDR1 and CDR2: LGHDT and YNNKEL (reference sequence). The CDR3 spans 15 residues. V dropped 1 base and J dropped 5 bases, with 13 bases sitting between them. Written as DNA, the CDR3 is TGTGCCAGCAGCCAAGGCTCGGTAGCGATAGATACGCAGTATTTT. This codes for CASSQGSVAIDTQYF.

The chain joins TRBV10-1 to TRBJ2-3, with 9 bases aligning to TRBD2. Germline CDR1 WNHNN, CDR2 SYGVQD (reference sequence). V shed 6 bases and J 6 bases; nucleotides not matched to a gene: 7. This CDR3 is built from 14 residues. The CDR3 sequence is CASSVAGEGDTQYF. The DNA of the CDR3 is TGCGCCAGCAGCGTAGCGGGAGAAGGGGATACGCAGTATTTT.

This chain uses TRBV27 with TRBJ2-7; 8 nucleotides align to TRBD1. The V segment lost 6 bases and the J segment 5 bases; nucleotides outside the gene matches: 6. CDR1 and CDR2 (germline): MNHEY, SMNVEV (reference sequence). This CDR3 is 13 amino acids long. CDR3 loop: CASRDRVGNEQYF. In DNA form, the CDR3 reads TGTGCCAGCAGGGACAGGGTTGGCAACGAGCAGTACTTC.

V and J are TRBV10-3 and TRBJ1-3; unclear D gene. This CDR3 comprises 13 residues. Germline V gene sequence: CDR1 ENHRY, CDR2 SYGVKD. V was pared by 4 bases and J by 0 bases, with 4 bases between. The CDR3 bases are TGTGCCATCAGTGCGGGCTCTGGAAACACCATATATTTT. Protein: CAISAGSGNTIYF.

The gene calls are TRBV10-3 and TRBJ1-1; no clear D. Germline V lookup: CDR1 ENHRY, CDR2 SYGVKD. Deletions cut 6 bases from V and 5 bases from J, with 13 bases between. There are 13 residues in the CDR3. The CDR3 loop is CAIRITPETEAFF. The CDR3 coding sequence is TGTGCCATCAGGATCACTCCCGAGACTGAAGCTTTCTTT.

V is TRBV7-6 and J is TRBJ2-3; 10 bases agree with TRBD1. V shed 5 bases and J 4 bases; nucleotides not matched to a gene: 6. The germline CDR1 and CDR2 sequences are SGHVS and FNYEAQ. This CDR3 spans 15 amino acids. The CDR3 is CASSRDRGLSDTQYF. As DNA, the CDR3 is TGTGCCAGCAGCCGGGACAGGGGTTTATCAGATACGCAGTATTTT.